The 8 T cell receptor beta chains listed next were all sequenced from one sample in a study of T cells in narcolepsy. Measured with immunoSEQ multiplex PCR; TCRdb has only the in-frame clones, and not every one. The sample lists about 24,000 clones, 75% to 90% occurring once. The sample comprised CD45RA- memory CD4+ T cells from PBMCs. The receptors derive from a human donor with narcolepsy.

The CDR3 sequence is CASSSQQGPGDQPQHF. DNA for the CDR3: TGTGCCAGCAGCAGTCAACAGGGACCTGGCGATCAGCCCCAGCATTTT. The V and J genes are TRBV21-1 and TRBJ1-5; the table names TRBD1, a call not compared with the DNA. TRBV21-1 is a known pseudogene. CDR3 size: 16 residues.

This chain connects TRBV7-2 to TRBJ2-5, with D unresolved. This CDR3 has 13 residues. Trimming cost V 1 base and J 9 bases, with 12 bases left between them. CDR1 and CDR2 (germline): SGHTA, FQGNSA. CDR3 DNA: TGTGCCAGCAGCTTAGATCGTACTGGTCCCCAGTACTTC. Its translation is CASSLDRTGPQYF.

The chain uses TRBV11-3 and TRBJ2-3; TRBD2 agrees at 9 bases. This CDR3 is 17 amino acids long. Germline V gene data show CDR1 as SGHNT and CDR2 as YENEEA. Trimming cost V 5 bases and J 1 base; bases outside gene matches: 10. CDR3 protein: CASSTRSGRGGTDTQYF. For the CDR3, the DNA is TGTGCCAGCAGCACCCGTAGCGGGAGAGGCGGCACAGATACGCAGTATTTT.

The CDR3 is CASMGDSGRLDTQYF. The CDR3 DNA is TGTGCCAGCATGGGTGACAGCGGGAGGCTAGATACGCAGTATTTT. V and J are TRBV6-1 and TRBJ2-3, with TRBD2 matching 9 bases. J gave up 5 bases and V 7 bases, and 10 bases lay outside the gene matches. This CDR3 has 15 amino acids. Germline CDR1 and CDR2: MNHNS and SASEGT.

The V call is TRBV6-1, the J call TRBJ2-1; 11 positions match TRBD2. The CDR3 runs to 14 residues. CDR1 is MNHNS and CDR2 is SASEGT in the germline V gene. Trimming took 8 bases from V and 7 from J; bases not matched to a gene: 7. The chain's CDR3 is CASVLAGGWNEQFF. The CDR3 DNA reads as TGTGCCAGCGTCCTAGCGGGAGGCTGGAATGAGCAGTTCTTC.

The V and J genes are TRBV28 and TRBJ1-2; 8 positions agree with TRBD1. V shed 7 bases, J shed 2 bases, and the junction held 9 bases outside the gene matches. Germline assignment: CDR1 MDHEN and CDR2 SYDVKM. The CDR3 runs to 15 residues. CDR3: CASTTGGGGNYGYTF. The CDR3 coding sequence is TGTGCCAGCACAACAGGGGGTGGAGGGAACTATGGCTACACCTTC.

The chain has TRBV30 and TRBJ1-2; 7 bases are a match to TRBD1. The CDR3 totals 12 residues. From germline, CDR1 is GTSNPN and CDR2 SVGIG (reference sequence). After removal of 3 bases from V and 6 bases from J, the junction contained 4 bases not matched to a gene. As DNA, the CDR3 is TGTGCCTGGAGCGACGGACAGGATGGCTACACCTTC. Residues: CAWSDGQDGYTF.

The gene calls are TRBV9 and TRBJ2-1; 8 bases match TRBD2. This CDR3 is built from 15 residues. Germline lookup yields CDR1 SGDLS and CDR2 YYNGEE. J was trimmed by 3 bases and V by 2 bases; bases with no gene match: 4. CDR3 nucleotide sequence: TGTGCCAGCAGCGTGATAGCGGGACTCTACAATGAGCAGTTCTTC. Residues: CASSVIAGLYNEQFF.